This T cell receptor (beta chain) was obtained from a study of OX40 agonist ivuxolimab in advanced cancers. In the study overall: The dose of intravenous ivuxolimab that patients received every 2 weeks ranged from 0.01 to 10 mg/kg.

This clone was observed a few times. The target antigen is unknown. Profiling relied on immunoSEQ multiplex PCR, and the TCRdb table lists in-frame clones only, not all of them. The sample carries 65,000 to 80,000 clones, roughly 80% recorded once. Trimming removed 6 bases from V and 4 bases from J, with 18 bases in between. Germline loops: CDR1 LNHDA, CDR2 SQIVND (reference sequence). CDR3 size: 16 residues. Notes on the study in general: Antigens targeted by the expanded peripheral T cells were not determined. Expanded clones were, on average, more numerous among CD8+ T cells than CD4+.

This chain uses TRBV19 with TRBJ2-2, with D perhaps matching TRBD2 (6 bases). The specimen comprised CD4+ or CD8+ T cells sorted from blood, sampled in a trial of the OX40 agonist ivuxolimab. The receptor comes from an adult with an advanced solid tumor such as melanoma, head and neck, liver or kidney cancer. CDR3 amino acids: CASRYGGTSITGELFF. The CDR3 region has the DNA TGTGCCAGTAGATATGGGGGGACGTCTATCACCGGGGAGCTGTTTTTT.